This T cell receptor (beta chain) was sequenced during a study of T-cell reconstitution after alpha-beta-depleted transplantation in children. TCRbeta library construction was performed incorporating unique molecular identifiers. One entry per CDR3 protein results from TCRdb running MiXCR on the PCR reads. The sample carries approximately 200,000 distinct CDR3 sequences, more than 14% recorded once. The ends were cut back, 7 bases at V and 0 bases at J, with 20 bases in the middle. The CDR3 is made up of 16 amino acids. CDR1 GTSNPN and CDR2 SVGIG come from the germline V gene (reference sequence). The sequencing here drew on PBMCs from the stem cell graft donor, taken from the stem cell graft. This clonotype was obtained from a human donor who donated a stem cell graft to a child with acute lymphoblastic leukemia. J is TRBJ2-3 and V is TRBV30; D not resolved. The CDR3 loop reads CASDLTYPKSTDTQYF. The CDR3 DNA follows: TGTGCCTCCGACCTCACCTACCCGAAGAGCACAGATACGCAGTATTTT. The full variable domain, in which reference TRBV30 and TRBJ2-3 provide the parts outside the CDR3, is SQTIHQWPATLVQPVGSPLSLECTVEGTSNPNLYWYRQAAGRGLQLLFYSVGIGQISSEVPQNLSASRPQDRQFILSSKKLLLSDSGFYLCASDLTYPKSTDTQYFGPGTRLTVL.